A single sample gave rise to the 20 T cell receptor beta chains below, sequenced in a study of immune cell composition in non-small cell lung cancer (dated by TCRdb to 2016 to 2017). The library was made by the immunoSEQ multiplex PCR assay. TCRdb took this table from immuneACCESS and kept in-frame rearrangements with V and J called. Such tables lack part of the clones; where checked against another copy, unresolved V genes explain under half of the gap, and the rest is unexplained. This sample gives 2,500 to 3,500 clones in total; 75% of them show up just once. Jointly, the top ten make up 9% to 15% of the sample. The specimen was lung tumor tissue. These TCRs come from a human donor with non-small cell lung cancer.

This clone was observed a handful of times. The rearrangement joins TRBV7-8 to TRBJ1-5; D gene unclear. Looked up from germline, CDR1 is SGHVS and CDR2 is FQNEAQ. V gave up 3 bases and J gave up 7 bases, with 13 bases separating them. CDR3 size: 14 residues. The CDR3: CASSFDLAGQPQHF. CDR3 sequence (DNA): TGTGCCAGCAGCTTCGACCTGGCGGGCCAGCCCCAGCATTTT.

The V gene is TRBV11-1, the J gene TRBJ1-2; D is ambiguous. The V end was cut by 7 bases, the J end by 6 bases, with 18 bases between. Germline values: CDR1 SGHAT, CDR2 FQDESV (reference sequence). This CDR3 spans 14 amino acids. The CDR3 is CASTVSGSGHGYTF. The CDR3 nucleotides read TGTGCCAGCACGGTCTCAGGCAGCGGCCATGGCTACACCTTC.

In DNA, the CDR3 is TGTGCCAGTAGGACCGGGACAATCTATGGCTACACCTTC. Translated, it gives CASRTGTIYGYTF. The chain carries TRBV19 and TRBJ1-2; TRBD1 is a possible D gene (6 bases). V was trimmed by 6 bases and J by 4 bases, leaving 12 bases between them. Germline CDR1 is LNHDA and CDR2 is SQIVND (reference sequence). This CDR3 has 13 residues.

This chain uses TRBV6-6 with TRBJ1-2; D is possibly TRBD1 (5 bases). Germline lookup yields CDR1 MNHNY and CDR2 SVGAGI (reference sequence). The CDR3 extends over 14 amino acids. The V gene lost 0 bases and the J gene lost 4 bases, with 9 bases spanning the gap. The CDR3 is CASSYSLGGYGYTF. Written as DNA, the CDR3 is TGTGCCAGCAGTTACTCGTTGGGGGGCTATGGCTACACCTTC.

The rearrangement links TRBV18 to TRBJ1-5; a possible D gene is TRBD1 (5 bases). The length of the CDR3 is 16 residues. Germline V CDR1 and CDR2: KGHSH, LQKENI. The ends were cut back, 2 bases at V and 1 base at J, with 12 bases in the middle. CDR3 protein: CASSPYRIDSNQPQHF. The CDR3 coding sequence is TGTGCCAGCTCACCATACAGGATCGACAGCAATCAGCCCCAGCATTTT.

CDR3 coding DNA: TGCGCCAGCAGTCAATCCTCCCCCCACAGGAGAGCCAAAAACATTCAGTACTTC. It yields the protein CASSQSSPHRRAKNIQYF. The chain links TRBV23-1 to TRBJ2-4; tentatively, D is TRBD1 (5 bases). TRBV23-1 is recorded as an ORF, its role being uncertain. This CDR3 has 18 residues. Trimming stripped 0 bases from V and 0 bases from J, with 15 bases between.

This clone is deemed large. The chain recombines TRBV19 with TRBJ1-3; D might be TRBD1 (5 bases). There are 14 residues in the CDR3. CDR1 is LNHDA, CDR2 SQIVND, per germline (reference sequence). V was pared by 5 bases and J by 4 bases, with 12 bases between. The CDR3 nucleotides are TGTGCCAGTAGTCGACAGTTTTTAGGAAACACCATATATTTT. Its protein product is CASSRQFLGNTIYF.

This clone is categorized as large. As DNA, the CDR3 is TGTGCCAGCATCGGTTCGACAGCGAACACCGGGGAGCTGTTTTTT. Translation gives CASIGSTANTGELFF. V usage is TRBV11-3 and J usage is TRBJ2-2; D is possibly TRBD1 (5 bases). This CDR3 has 15 residues. V shed 7 bases and J shed 0 bases, with 12 bases lying between them. Germline CDR1 is SGHNT and CDR2 is YENEEA.

This clone was found a few times. J is TRBJ2-1 and V is TRBV11-2; D is ambiguous. CDR1 SGHAT and CDR2 FQNNGV come from the germline V gene. This CDR3 is 13 amino acids long. V lost 1 base and J 6 bases, leaving 7 bases between the germline ends. CDR3 nucleotides: TGTGCCAGCAGCTTAGTACAGATCAATGAGCAGTTCTTC. It translates to CASSLVQINEQFF.

The rearrangement joins TRBV4-2 to TRBJ2-3, with D perhaps TRBD2 (6 bases). Germline loops: CDR1 LGHNA, CDR2 YNFKEQ. With 4 bases removed from V and 3 bases from J, the gap between germline ends came to 20 bases. This CDR3 has 17 amino acids. CDR3 in amino acids: CASSPWGGRSRTDTQYF. CDR3 nucleotides: TGTGCCAGCAGCCCATGGGGAGGTAGATCAAGAACAGATACGCAGTATTTT.

The chain recombines TRBV6-4 with TRBJ1-2, with TRBD1 matching 9 bases. Germline CDR1 and CDR2: MRHNA and SNTAGT. V trimming: 5 bases; J trimming: 8 bases; junction bases outside the gene matches: 6. The CDR3 loop spans 13 amino acids. The CDR3 region is CASSHTGGAGYTF. CDR3 DNA: TGTGCCAGCAGTCACACAGGGGGCGCGGGCTACACCTTC.

The gene calls are TRBV15 and TRBJ2-7, with D hard to call. Looked up from germline, CDR1 is LNHNV and CDR2 is YYDKDF (reference sequence). The CDR3 is 13 amino acids. V was shortened by 5 bases and J by 2 bases, with 10 bases between the two germline ends. The CDR3 DNA reads as TGTGCCACCAGCGGCGACATCACCTACGAGCAGTACTTC. It encodes CATSGDITYEQYF.

This sequence joins TRBV11-3 and TRBJ2-3; 12 bases line up with TRBD1. J lost 5 bases, V lost 5 bases, and 5 bases had no gene match. Germline V CDR1 and CDR2: SGHNT, YENEEA. The CDR3 covers 15 residues. CDR3 DNA sequence: TGTGCCAGCAGCCCCGGGACAGGGGGCGTAGATACGCAGTATTTT. This codes for CASSPGTGGVDTQYF. Full variable domain (missing parts from reference TRBV11-3 and TRBJ2-3): EAGVVQSPRYKIIEKKQPVAFWCNPISGHNTLYWYLQNLGQGPELLIRYENEEAVDDSQLPKDRFSAERLKGVDSTLKIQPAELGDSAVYLCASSPGTGGVDTQYFGPGTRLTVL.

The chain joins TRBV7-9 to TRBJ2-1; possibly TRBD2 for D (6 bases). Germline lookup yields CDR1 SEHNR and CDR2 FQNEAQ (reference sequence). This CDR3 is built from 17 residues. Trimming cost V 1 base and J 7 bases, with 20 bases left between them. The chain's CDR3 is CASSLGVGGETYNEQFF. In nucleotides, the CDR3 is TGTGCCAGCAGCTTAGGGGTCGGGGGTGAAACATATAATGAGCAGTTCTTC.

This rearrangement joins TRBV5-5 to TRBJ2-7, with a tentative D call TRBD1 (5 bases). Germline V gene lookup returns CDR1 SGHKS and CDR2 YYEKEE (reference sequence). This CDR3 contains 14 residues. The germline V and J ends were trimmed by 4 bases and 0 bases, with 11 bases remaining between them. The CDR3 reads CASSLTVPSYEQYF. The CDR3 DNA is TGTGCCAGCAGCCTGACAGTTCCCTCCTACGAGCAGTACTTC.

The V call is TRBV12-2, the J call TRBJ1-4. TRBV12-2 is marked as a pseudogene. The CDR3 is 14 residues long. This CDR3 reads CASRLGGFKEKLFF. CDR3 sequence (DNA): TGTGCAAGTCGCTTGGGGGGGTTTAAAGAAAAACTGTTTTTT.

The CDR3 spells CASSVRDSGNTIYF. DNA for the CDR3: TGTGCCAGCAGCGTCAGGGATTCTGGAAACACCATATATTTT. The chain links TRBV9 to TRBJ1-3; D is perhaps TRBD1 (5 bases). The CDR3 has 14 amino acids. Germline V lookup: CDR1 SGDLS, CDR2 YYNGEE. Trimming removed 2 bases at V and 1 base at J, with 7 bases between.

The CDR3 spells CSVYDRAPNYGYTF. CDR3 DNA: TGCAGCGTTTACGACAGGGCTCCCAACTATGGCTACACCTTC. The chain links TRBV29-1 to TRBJ1-2; TRBD1 matches 7 bases. With V trimmed by 5 bases and J by 2 bases, 8 bases remained unmatched. Germline CDR1 is SQVTM and CDR2 is ANQGSEA. CDR3 length: 14 amino acids.

This sequence joins TRBV18 and TRBJ2-1, with 10 bases aligning to TRBD2. The CDR3 spans 13 residues. The V gene end was trimmed by 6 bases and the J gene end by 8 bases; junction bases not matched to a gene: 4. Germline-derived CDR1 and CDR2 are KGHSH and LQKENI. In DNA form, the CDR3 reads TGTGCCAGCTCTCGGCTAGCGGGAGATGAGCAGTTCTTC. Its translation is CASSRLAGDEQFF. Full variable domain (rest looked up from reference TRBV18 and TRBJ2-1): NAGVMQNPRHLVRRRGQEARLRCSPMKGHSHVYWYRQLPEEGLKFMVYLQKENIIDESGMPKERFSAEFPKEGPSILRIQQVVRGDSAAYFCASSRLAGDEQFFGPGTRLTVL.

The chain combines TRBV18 with TRBJ2-5; 8 bases line up with TRBD1. The CDR3 runs to 17 residues. The V gene end was trimmed by 8 bases and the J gene end by 0 bases; junction bases not matched to a gene: 14. CDR1 KGHSH and CDR2 LQKENI come from the germline V gene. The CDR3 nucleotides are TGTGCCAGCCCCGGTCGCGGTGGACAGGGCGACCAAGAGACCCAGTACTTC. It encodes CASPGRGGQGDQETQYF.